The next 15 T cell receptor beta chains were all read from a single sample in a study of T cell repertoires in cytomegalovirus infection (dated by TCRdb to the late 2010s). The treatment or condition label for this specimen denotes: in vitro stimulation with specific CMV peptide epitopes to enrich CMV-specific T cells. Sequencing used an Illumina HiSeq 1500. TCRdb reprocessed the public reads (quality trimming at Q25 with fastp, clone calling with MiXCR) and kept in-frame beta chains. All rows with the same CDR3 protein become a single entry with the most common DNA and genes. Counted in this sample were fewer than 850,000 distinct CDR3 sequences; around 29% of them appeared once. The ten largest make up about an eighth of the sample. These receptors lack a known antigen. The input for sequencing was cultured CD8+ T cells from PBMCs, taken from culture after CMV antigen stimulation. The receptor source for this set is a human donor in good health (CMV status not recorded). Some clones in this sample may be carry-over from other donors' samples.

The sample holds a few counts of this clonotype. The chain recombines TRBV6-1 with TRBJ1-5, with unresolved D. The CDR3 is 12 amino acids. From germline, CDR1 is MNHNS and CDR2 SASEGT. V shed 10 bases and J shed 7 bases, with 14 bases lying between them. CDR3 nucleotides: TGTGCCACCCTGGATGGGGTGCAGCCCCAGCATTTT. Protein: CATLDGVQPQHF.

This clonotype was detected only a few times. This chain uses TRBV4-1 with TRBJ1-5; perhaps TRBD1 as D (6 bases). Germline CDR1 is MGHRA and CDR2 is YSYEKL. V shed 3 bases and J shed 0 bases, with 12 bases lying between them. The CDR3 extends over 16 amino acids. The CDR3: CASSQLEGDSNQPQHF. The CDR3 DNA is TGCGCCAGCAGCCAGCTCGAGGGGGATAGCAATCAGCCCCAGCATTTT.

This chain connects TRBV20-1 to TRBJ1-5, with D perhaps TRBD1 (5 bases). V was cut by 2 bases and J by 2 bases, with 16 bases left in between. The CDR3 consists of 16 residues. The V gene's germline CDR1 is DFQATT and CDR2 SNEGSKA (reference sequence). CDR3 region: CSARPFVRVGNQPQHF. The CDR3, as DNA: TGCAGTGCTAGACCCTTTGTCAGGGTGGGCAATCAGCCCCAGCATTTT.

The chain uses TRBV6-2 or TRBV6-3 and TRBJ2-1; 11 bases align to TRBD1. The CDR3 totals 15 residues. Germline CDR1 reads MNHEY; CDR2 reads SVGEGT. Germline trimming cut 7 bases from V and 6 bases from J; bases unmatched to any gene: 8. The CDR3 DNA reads TGTGCCAGCACCTACGGGACAGGGGGTTTCAATGAGCAGTTCTTC. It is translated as CASTYGTGGFNEQFF.

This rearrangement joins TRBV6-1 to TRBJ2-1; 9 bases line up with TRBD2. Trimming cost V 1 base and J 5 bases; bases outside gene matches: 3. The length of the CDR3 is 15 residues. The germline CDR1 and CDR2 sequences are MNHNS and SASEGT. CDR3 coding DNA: TGTGCCAGCAGTGAAGTAAGCGGGGGGCACAATGAGCAGTTCTTC. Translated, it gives CASSEVSGGHNEQFF.

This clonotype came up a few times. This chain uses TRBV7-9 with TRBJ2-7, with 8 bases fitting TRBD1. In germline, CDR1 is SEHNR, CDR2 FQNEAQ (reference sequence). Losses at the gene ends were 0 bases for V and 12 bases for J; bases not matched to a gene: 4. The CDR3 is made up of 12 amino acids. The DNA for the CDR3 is TGTGCCAGCAGCTTAGCGGACAGGGCCCCGTACGTC. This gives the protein CASSLADRAPYV.

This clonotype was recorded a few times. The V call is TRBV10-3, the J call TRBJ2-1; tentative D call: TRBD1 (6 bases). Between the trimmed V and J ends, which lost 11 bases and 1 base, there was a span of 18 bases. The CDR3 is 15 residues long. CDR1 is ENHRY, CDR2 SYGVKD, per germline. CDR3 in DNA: TGTGCCCCCAGGGGCAGGGGATGGTCCTACAATGAGCAGTTCTTC. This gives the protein CAPRGRGWSYNEQFF.

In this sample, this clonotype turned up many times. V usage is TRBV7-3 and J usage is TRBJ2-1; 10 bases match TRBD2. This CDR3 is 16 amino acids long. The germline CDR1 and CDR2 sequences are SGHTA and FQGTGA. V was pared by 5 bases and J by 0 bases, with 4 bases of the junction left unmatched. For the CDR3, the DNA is TGTGCCAGCAGCACCTCTAGCGGGGGCTCCTACAATGAGCAGTTCTTC. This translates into CASSTSSGGSYNEQFF.

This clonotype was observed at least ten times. The CDR3 here is CASSPGTSGGETQYF. DNA for the CDR3: TGTGCCAGCAGCCCTGGGACTAGCGGGGGGGAGACCCAGTACTTC. The chain uses TRBV12-3 or TRBV12-4 and TRBJ2-5; 15 nucleotides agree with TRBD2. There are 15 residues in the CDR3. With 6 bases clipped from V and 5 bases from J, the junction kept 4 bases outside the gene matches.

This CDR3 is CASSFLPRETQYF. The CDR3 DNA reads TGTGCCAGCAGTTTCCTCCCGCGGGAGACCCAGTACTTC. The genes are TRBV12-3 or TRBV12-4 and TRBJ2-5, with no clear D. Trimming removed 3 bases at V and 5 bases at J, with 10 bases between. The CDR3 length is 13 residues.

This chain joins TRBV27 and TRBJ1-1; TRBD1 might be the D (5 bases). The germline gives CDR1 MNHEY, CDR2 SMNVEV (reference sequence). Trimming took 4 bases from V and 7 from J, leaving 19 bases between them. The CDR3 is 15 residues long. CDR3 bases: TGTGCCAGCAGTTGGAGGGCCGGAGGGGCTGGTGAAGCTTTCTTT. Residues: CASSWRAGGAGEAFF.

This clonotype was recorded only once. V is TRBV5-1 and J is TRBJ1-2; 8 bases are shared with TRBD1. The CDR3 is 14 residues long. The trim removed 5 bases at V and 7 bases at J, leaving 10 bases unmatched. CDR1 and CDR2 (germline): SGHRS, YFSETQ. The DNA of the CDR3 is TGCGCCAGCAGTCCCAGGGGGCGCGACGGTGGCTACACCTTC. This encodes CASSPRGRDGGYTF.

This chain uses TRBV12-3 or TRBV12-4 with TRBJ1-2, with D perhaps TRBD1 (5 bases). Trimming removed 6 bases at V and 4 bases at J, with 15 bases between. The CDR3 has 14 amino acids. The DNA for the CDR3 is TGTGCCAGCAGAGGGGCAAGGGAGCGCTATGGCTACACCTTC. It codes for CASRGARERYGYTF.

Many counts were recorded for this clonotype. The CDR3 DNA reads as TGTGCCAGCAGCTTAGCAGAAACAAGAATACCGAACACCGGGGAGCTGTTTTTT. Its translation is CASSLAETRIPNTGELFF. This sequence joins TRBV11-2 and TRBJ2-2; unclear D gene. V gave up 1 base and J gave up 0 bases, with 15 bases separating them. This CDR3 is 18 amino acids long. Germline CDR1 reads SGHAT; CDR2 reads FQNNGV.

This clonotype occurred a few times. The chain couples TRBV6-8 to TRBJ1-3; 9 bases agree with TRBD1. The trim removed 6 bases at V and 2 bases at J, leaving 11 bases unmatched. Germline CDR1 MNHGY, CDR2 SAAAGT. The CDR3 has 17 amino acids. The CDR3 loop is CASSQDRGWIPGNTIYF. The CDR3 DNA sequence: TGTGCCAGCAGCCAGGACAGGGGATGGATACCTGGAAACACCATATATTTT.